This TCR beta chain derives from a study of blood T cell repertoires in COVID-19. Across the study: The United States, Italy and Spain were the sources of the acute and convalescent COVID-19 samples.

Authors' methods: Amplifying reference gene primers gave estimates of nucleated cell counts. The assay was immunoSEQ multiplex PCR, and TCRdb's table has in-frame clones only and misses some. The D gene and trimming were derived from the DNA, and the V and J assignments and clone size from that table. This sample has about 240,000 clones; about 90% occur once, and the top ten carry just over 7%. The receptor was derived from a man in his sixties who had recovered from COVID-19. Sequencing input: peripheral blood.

CDR3 protein: CAISPGQGRAQPQHF. CDR3 DNA sequence: TGTGCCATCAGTCCGGGACAGGGGAGGGCTCAGCCCCAGCATTTT. This chain joins TRBV10-3 and TRBJ1-5, with 10 positions matching TRBD1. The CDR3 has 15 amino acids. V was pared by 5 bases and J by 6 bases, with 7 bases of the junction left unmatched. The V gene's germline CDR1 is ENHRY and CDR2 SYGVKD.